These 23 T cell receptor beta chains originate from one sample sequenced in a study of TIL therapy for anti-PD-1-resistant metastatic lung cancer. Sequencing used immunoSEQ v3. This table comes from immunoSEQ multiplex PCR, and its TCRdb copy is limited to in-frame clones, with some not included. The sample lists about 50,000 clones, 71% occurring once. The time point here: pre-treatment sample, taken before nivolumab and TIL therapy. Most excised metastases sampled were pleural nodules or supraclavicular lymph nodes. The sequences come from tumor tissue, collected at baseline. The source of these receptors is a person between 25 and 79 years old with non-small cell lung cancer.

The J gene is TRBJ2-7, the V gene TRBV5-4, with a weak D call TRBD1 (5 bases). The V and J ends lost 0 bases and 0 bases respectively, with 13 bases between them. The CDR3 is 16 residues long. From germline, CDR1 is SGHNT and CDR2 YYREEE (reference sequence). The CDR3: CASSLGGAPASYEQYF. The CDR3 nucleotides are TGTGCCAGCAGCTTGGGGGGCGCCCCGGCCTCCTACGAGCAGTACTTC.

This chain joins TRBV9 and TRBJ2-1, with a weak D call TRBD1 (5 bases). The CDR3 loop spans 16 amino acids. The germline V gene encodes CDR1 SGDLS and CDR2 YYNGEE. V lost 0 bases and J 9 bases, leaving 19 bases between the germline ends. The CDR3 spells CASSVEGRAKYGEQFF. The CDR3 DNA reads TGTGCCAGCAGCGTAGAGGGCAGGGCCAAATATGGTGAGCAGTTCTTC.

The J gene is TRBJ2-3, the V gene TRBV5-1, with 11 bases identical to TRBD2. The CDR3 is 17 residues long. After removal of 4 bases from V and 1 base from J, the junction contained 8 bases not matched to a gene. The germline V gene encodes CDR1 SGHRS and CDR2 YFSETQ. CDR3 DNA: TGCGCCAGCAGCCTCTCACTAGCGGGGGCGGGCACAGATACGCAGTATTTT. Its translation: CASSLSLAGAGTDTQYF.

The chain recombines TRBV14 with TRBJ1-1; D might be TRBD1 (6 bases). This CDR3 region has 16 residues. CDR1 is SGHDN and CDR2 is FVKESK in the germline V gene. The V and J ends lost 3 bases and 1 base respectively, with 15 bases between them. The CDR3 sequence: CASSQRTGTRNTEAFF. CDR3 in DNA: TGTGCCAGCAGCCAGAGAACCGGGACAAGGAACACTGAAGCTTTCTTT.

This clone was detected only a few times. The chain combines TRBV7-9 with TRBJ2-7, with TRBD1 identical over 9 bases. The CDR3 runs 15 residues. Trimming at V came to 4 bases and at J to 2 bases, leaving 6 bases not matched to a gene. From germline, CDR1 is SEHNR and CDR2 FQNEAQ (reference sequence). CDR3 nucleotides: TGTGCCAGCAGCTCAGACAGGGGGAGCCCCTACGAGCAGTACTTC. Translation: CASSSDRGSPYEQYF.

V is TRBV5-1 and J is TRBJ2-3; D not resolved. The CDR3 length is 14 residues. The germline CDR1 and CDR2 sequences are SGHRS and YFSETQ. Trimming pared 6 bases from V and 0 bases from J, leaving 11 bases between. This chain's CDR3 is CASKRATSTDTQYF. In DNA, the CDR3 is TGCGCCAGCAAGCGTGCAACTAGCACAGATACGCAGTATTTT.

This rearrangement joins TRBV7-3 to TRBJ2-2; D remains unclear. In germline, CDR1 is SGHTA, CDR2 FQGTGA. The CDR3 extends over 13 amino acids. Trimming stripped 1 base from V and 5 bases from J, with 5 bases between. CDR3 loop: CASSLRGTGELFF. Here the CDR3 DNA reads TGTGCCAGCAGCTTAAGGGGAACCGGGGAGCTGTTTTTT.

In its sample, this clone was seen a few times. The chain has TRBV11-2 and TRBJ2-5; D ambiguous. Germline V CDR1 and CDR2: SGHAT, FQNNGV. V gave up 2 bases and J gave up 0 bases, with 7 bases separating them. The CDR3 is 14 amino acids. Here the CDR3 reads CASSLNRYQETQYF. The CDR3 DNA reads TGTGCCAGCAGCTTAAACCGCTACCAAGAGACCCAGTACTTC.

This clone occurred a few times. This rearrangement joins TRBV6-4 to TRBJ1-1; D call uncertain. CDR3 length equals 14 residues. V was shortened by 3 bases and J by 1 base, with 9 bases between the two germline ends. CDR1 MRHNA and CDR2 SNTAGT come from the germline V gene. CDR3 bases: TGTGCCAGCAGTGAGGGTATTGGGAACACTGAAGCTTTCTTT. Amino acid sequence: CASSEGIGNTEAFF.

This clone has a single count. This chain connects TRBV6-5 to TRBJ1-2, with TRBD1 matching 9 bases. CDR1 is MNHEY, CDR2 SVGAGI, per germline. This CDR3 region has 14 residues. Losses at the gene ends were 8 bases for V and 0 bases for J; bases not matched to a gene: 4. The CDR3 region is CASGGTGPNYGYTF. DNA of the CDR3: TGTGCCAGCGGTGGGACAGGGCCTAACTATGGCTACACCTTC.

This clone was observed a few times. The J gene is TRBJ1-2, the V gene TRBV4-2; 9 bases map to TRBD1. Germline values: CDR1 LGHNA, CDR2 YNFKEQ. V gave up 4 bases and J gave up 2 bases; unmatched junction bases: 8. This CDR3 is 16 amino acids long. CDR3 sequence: CASSLGRGQGNYGYTF. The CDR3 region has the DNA TGTGCCAGCAGCCTAGGCCGAGGACAGGGGAACTATGGCTACACCTTC.

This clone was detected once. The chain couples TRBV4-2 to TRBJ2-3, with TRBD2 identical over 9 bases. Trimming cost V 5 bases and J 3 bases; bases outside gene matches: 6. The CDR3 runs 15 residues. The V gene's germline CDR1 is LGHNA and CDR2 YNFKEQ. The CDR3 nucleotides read TGTGCCAGCAGCTTGTTTACTAGCGGGACAGATACGCAGTATTTT. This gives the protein CASSLFTSGTDTQYF.

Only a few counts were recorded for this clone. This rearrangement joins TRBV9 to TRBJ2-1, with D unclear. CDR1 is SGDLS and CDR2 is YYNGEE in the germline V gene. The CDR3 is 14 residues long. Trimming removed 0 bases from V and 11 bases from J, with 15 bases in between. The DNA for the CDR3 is TGTGCCAGCAGCGTAGAGATCTCGCCTATCCAGCAGTTCTTC. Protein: CASSVEISPIQQFF.

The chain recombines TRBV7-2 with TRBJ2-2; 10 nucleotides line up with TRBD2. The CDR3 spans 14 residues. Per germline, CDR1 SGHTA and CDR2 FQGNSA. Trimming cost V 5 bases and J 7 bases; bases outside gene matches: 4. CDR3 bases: TGTGCCAGCAGCCTTAGCGGGGGGAGCGGGGAGCTGTTTTTT. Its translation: CASSLSGGSGELFF.

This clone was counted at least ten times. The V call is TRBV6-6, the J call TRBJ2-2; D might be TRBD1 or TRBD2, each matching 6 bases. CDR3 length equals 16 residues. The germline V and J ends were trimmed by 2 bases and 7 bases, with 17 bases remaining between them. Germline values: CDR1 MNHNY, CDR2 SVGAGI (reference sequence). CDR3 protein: CASSYRVGRGGGELFF. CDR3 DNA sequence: TGTGCCAGCAGTTACAGGGTTGGCAGGGGAGGCGGGGAGCTGTTTTTT.

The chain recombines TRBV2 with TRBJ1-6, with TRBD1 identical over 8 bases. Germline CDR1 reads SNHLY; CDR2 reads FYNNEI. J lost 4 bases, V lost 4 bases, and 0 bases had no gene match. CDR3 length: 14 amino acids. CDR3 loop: CASSGQGYNSPLHF. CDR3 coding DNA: TGTGCCAGCAGTGGACAGGGGTATAATTCACCCCTCCACTTT.

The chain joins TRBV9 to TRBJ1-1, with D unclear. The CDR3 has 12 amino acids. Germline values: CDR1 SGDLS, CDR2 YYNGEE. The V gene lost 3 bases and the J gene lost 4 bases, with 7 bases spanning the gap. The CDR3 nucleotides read TGTGCCAGCAGCGGAACAGTCACTGAAGCTTTCTTT. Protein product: CASSGTVTEAFF.

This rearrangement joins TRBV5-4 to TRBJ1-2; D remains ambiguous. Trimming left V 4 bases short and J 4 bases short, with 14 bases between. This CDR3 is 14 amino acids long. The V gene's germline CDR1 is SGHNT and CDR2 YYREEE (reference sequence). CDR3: CASSTTPASYGYTF. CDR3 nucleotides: TGTGCCAGCAGCACAACCCCCGCCTCCTATGGCTACACCTTC.

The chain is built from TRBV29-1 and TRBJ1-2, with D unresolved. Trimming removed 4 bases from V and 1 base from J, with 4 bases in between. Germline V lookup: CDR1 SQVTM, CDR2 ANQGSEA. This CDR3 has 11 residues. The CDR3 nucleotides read TGCAGCGTTGCCCTTAACTATGGCTACACCTTC. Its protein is CSVALNYGYTF.

CDR3 sequence: CAISESRSSGNTIYF. For the CDR3, the DNA is TGTGCCATCAGTGAGTCACGCAGCTCTGGAAACACCATATATTTT. The rearrangement joins TRBV10-3 to TRBJ1-3, with D unclear. The length of the CDR3 is 15 residues. The V gene lost 0 bases and the J gene lost 0 bases, with 6 bases spanning the gap. Germline V CDR1 and CDR2: ENHRY, SYGVKD.

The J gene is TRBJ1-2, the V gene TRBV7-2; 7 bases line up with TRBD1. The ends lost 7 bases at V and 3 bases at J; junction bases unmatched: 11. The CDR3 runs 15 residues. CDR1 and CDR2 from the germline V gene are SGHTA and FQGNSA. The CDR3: CASIIRAGGDYGYTF. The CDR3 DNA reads TGTGCCAGCATCATTAGAGCAGGGGGTGACTATGGCTACACCTTC. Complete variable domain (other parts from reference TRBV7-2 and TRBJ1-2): GAGVSQSPSNKVTEKGKDVELRCDPISGHTALYWYRQSLGQGLEFLIYFQGNSAPDKSGLPSDRFSAERTGGSVSTLTIQRTQQEDSAVYLCASIIRAGGDYGYTFGSGTRLTVV.

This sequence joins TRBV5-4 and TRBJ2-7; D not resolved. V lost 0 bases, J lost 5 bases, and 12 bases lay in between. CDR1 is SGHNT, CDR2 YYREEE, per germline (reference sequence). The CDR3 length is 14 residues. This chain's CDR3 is CASSLDPVSDEQYF. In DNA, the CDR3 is TGTGCCAGCAGCTTGGACCCTGTAAGCGACGAGCAGTACTTC.

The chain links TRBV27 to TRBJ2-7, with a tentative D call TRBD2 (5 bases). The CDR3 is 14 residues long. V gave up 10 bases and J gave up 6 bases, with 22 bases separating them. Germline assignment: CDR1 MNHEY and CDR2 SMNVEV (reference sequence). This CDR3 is CATSGPGRISEQYF. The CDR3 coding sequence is TGTGCCACGTCCGGACCGGGAAGGATAAGCGAGCAGTACTTC.